This TCR beta chain was found in a study of blood T cell repertoires in COVID-19. Overall study: Samples representing acute and convalescent COVID-19 were sourced from the United States, Italy and Spain. T cells, B-cell-depleted T cells, or PBMCs supplied cDNA or gDNA.

How the authors handled the data: Estimation of nucleated cell counts was performed using reference gene primer amplification. Sequencing was performed with immunoSEQ multiplex PCR; in TCRdb, only in-frame clones are kept and a portion is missing. V and J calls and clone size come straight from that table; D and trimming were deduced from the DNA. The repertoire holds 200,000 to 300,000 clones, with around 87% as singletons. CDR1 is KGHSH and CDR2 is LQKENI in the germline V gene. The CDR3 covers 14 residues. The V and J ends lost 6 bases and 6 bases respectively, with 15 bases between them. The source material was peripheral blood. The sequence was obtained from a woman in her forties or fifties with acute or convalescent COVID-19. V gene TRBV18 combines with J gene TRBJ2-4; the D is unclear. The CDR3 DNA reads as TGTGCCAGCTCCCCAGCTCCCCTAGGAAACATTCAGTACTTC. It specifies CASSPAPLGNIQYF.